The 31 T cell receptor beta chains listed next were all sequenced from one sample in a study of identifying expanded T cells in peripheral blood. The assay was immunoSEQ multiplex PCR, and TCRdb's table has in-frame clones only and misses some. The table records 75,000 to 95,000 clones, 85% of them present only once. The sequenced sample was blood. These receptors were collected from a person aged 18 to 75 in good health.

V and J are TRBV7-2 and TRBJ2-5; D uncertain. The CDR3 has 14 amino acids. The germline CDR1 and CDR2 sequences are SGHTA and FQGNSA. Trimming stripped 0 bases from V and 3 bases from J, with 8 bases between. CDR3 coding DNA: TGTGCCAGCAGCTTAGCTGGGCAGAAAGAGACCCAGTACTTC. Translating it yields CASSLAGQKETQYF.

This chain links TRBV6-1 with TRBJ1-2, with 9 bases identical to TRBD1. The V and J ends lost 6 bases and 8 bases, in that order; junction bases with no gene match: 10. This CDR3 region has 14 residues. CDR1 and CDR2 (germline): MNHNS, SASEGT. The chain's CDR3 is CASREGQGGGGYTF. CDR3 bases: TGTGCCAGCAGGGAGGGACAGGGAGGAGGGGGCTACACCTTC.

The chain links TRBV5-6 to TRBJ2-2; D gene unclear. Germline lookup yields CDR1 SGHDT and CDR2 YYEEEE. V lost 0 bases and J 4 bases, leaving 10 bases between the germline ends. The CDR3 contains 15 residues. The CDR3, as DNA: TGTGCCAGCAGCTTGGTCTCGGGTGTCACCGGGGAGCTGTTTTTT. Translating gives CASSLVSGVTGELFF.

The chain joins TRBV18 to TRBJ1-6; 11 positions agree with TRBD1. The CDR3 has 15 residues. The germline CDR1 and CDR2 sequences are KGHSH and LQKENI. J was trimmed by 10 bases and V by 4 bases; bases with no gene match: 6. CDR3 sequence reads: CASSQDRGLGSPLHF. The DNA for the CDR3 is TGTGCCAGCTCACAGGACAGGGGGCTGGGATCACCCCTCCACTTT.

The V call is TRBV21-1, the J call TRBJ2-7. TRBV21-1 corresponds to a pseudogene. This CDR3 comprises 18 residues. The CDR3 is CASKPKVRGAETGYEQYF. The CDR3 coding sequence is TGTGCCAGCAAGCCAAAGGTGAGGGGCGCGGAGACGGGCTACGAGCAGTACTTC.

The chain is built from TRBV5-1 and TRBJ1-1; TRBD1 matches 8 bases. The CDR3 has 14 residues. V gave up 4 bases and J gave up 1 base; unmatched junction bases: 3. The germline gives CDR1 SGHRS, CDR2 YFSETQ. This CDR3 reads CASSPDRENTEAFF. In DNA, the CDR3 is TGCGCCAGCAGCCCGGACAGGGAGAACACTGAAGCTTTCTTT.

The J gene is TRBJ1-1, the V gene TRBV2; D may be TRBD1 (5 bases). V dropped 7 bases and J dropped 1 base, with 10 bases sitting between them. The CDR3 extends over 13 amino acids. Germline V CDR1 and CDR2: SNHLY, FYNNEI. CDR3 loop: CASIFTGNTEAFF. The CDR3 DNA reads TGTGCCAGCATATTCACAGGGAACACTGAAGCTTTCTTT.

The V and J genes are TRBV5-4 and TRBJ1-6; 8 bases align to TRBD1. Germline V gene sequence: CDR1 SGHNT, CDR2 YYREEE (reference sequence). This CDR3 is built from 15 residues. V shed 0 bases, J shed 7 bases, and the junction held 3 bases outside the gene matches. The CDR3 protein is CASSLGQGQNSPLHF. The CDR3 bases are TGTGCCAGCAGCTTGGGACAGGGGCAGAATTCACCCCTCCACTTT. The variable domain in full, with the rest retrieved from reference TRBV5-4 and TRBJ1-6, is ETGVTQSPTHLIKTRGQQVTLRCSSQSGHNTVSWYQQALGQGPQFIFQYYREEENGRGNFPPRFSGLQFPNYSSELNVNALELDDSALYLCASSLGQGQNSPLHFGNGTRLTVT.

V usage is TRBV19 and J usage is TRBJ2-2, with D perhaps TRBD1 (6 bases). The CDR3 covers 17 residues. With 3 bases removed from V and 6 bases from J, the gap between germline ends came to 20 bases. CDR1 is LNHDA and CDR2 is SQIVND in the germline V gene (reference sequence). CDR3 loop: CASSILPSTGKAGELFF. The DNA of the CDR3 is TGTGCCAGTAGTATTTTACCCTCTACAGGGAAGGCCGGGGAGCTGTTTTTT.

V gene TRBV7-2 combines with J gene TRBJ1-2; unclear D gene. The V and J ends lost 7 bases and 5 bases respectively, with 17 bases between them. From germline, CDR1 is SGHTA and CDR2 FQGNSA. This CDR3 spans 14 amino acids. Written as DNA, the CDR3 is TGTGCCAGCACCTCCAGCGCACCCAGTTATGGCTACACCTTC. This encodes CASTSSAPSYGYTF.

The V and J genes are TRBV7-9 and TRBJ1-4; tentative D call: TRBD1 (5 bases). Germline V gene sequence: CDR1 SEHNR, CDR2 FQNEAQ (reference sequence). This CDR3 is built from 15 residues. V lost 5 bases and J lost 8, with 18 bases in between. CDR3 region: CASSSSRGALEKLFF. As DNA, the CDR3 is TGTGCCAGCAGCAGCTCGAGGGGAGCCCTCGAAAAACTGTTTTTT.

The chain links TRBV6-5 to TRBJ1-3; the D is unclear. The length of the CDR3 is 14 residues. Germline V gene lookup returns CDR1 MNHEY and CDR2 SVGAGI. Trimming stripped 2 bases from V and 5 bases from J, with 10 bases between. The CDR3 region has the DNA TGTGCCAGCAGTTACGACGGAACTAGAAACACCATATATTTT. It encodes CASSYDGTRNTIYF.

J is TRBJ1-4 and V is TRBV6-5, with TRBD1 identical over 7 bases. Germline trimming cut 7 bases from V and 4 bases from J; bases unmatched to any gene: 3. Germline V lookup: CDR1 MNHEY, CDR2 SVGAGI. This CDR3 has 13 residues. CDR3 sequence reads: CASTGTDNEKLFF. CDR3 sequence (DNA): TGTGCCAGCACTGGGACAGATAATGAAAAACTGTTTTTT.

V and J are TRBV5-4 and TRBJ1-1, with no clear D. Germline V gives CDR1 SGHNT, CDR2 YYREEE (reference sequence). V lost 0 bases, J lost 0 bases, and 3 bases lay in between. The CDR3 is made up of 13 amino acids. CDR3 sequence: CASSLAVNTEAFF. The DNA for the CDR3 is TGTGCCAGCAGCTTGGCGGTGAACACTGAAGCTTTCTTT.

This chain links TRBV30 with TRBJ1-2; D is uncertain. CDR1 and CDR2 from the germline V gene are GTSNPN and SVGIG (reference sequence). The V end was cut by 0 bases, the J end by 1 base, with 6 bases between. The CDR3 has 13 residues. The CDR3 loop reads CAWSVMDNYGYTF. CDR3 bases: TGTGCCTGGAGTGTAATGGATAACTATGGCTACACCTTC.

CDR3 nucleotides: TGTGCCAGCAGCAGGGGAAATGAGCAGTTCTTC. It codes for CASSRGNEQFF. The rearrangement joins TRBV11-3 to TRBJ2-1, with D perhaps TRBD1 (5 bases). Germline V gene data show CDR1 as SGHNT and CDR2 as YENEEA. Trimming took off 5 bases at V and 7 bases at J, with 6 bases between the two ends. The CDR3 is 11 residues long. The whole variable domain, filled in from reference TRBV11-3 and TRBJ2-1, reads EAGVVQSPRYKIIEKKQPVAFWCNPISGHNTLYWYLQNLGQGPELLIRYENEEAVDDSQLPKDRFSAERLKGVDSTLKIQPAELGDSAVYLCASSRGNEQFFGPGTRLTVL.

This clone was picked up one time. V is TRBV10-1 and J is TRBJ1-2, with 9 bases aligning to TRBD1. The V gene's germline CDR1 is WNHNN and CDR2 SYGVQD (reference sequence). The CDR3 extends over 18 amino acids. V dropped 5 bases and J dropped 3; count of bases not matched to a gene: 16. The CDR3 nucleotides read TGCGCCAGCAGTAGAAGAGGTCGGGGACAGGGCGAGGACTATGGCTACACCTTC. It yields the protein CASSRRGRGQGEDYGYTF.

The chain uses TRBV29-1 and TRBJ2-3; 8 bases are a match to TRBD2. After removal of 5 bases from V and 0 bases from J, the junction contained 4 bases not matched to a gene. This CDR3 spans 14 amino acids. Per germline, CDR1 SQVTM and CDR2 ANQGSEA. The CDR3 DNA reads TGCAGCGTTCGGTCGGGGGGGAGCACAGATACGCAGTATTTT. It is translated as CSVRSGGSTDTQYF.

The rearrangement links TRBV7-2 to TRBJ2-3, with 7 nucleotides matching TRBD2. Trimming removed 4 bases from V and 1 base from J; junction bases left unmatched: 5. Looked up from germline, CDR1 is SGHTA and CDR2 is FQGNSA. CDR3 length: 15 residues. DNA for the CDR3: TGTGCCAGCAGCTCGCGGGGGACCGGCACAGATACGCAGTATTTT. This encodes CASSSRGTGTDTQYF.

This chain links TRBV6-5 with TRBJ1-2, with TRBD1 as a possible D gene (5 bases). CDR3 length: 14 amino acids. The germline CDR1 and CDR2 sequences are MNHEY and SVGAGI. The V end lost 6 bases, the J end lost 8 bases, and 19 bases lay between the germline ends. CDR3: CASRAPQGWDGYTF. The CDR3 DNA is TGTGCCAGCAGAGCCCCCCAGGGCTGGGACGGCTACACCTTC.

The V gene is TRBV7-9, the J gene TRBJ1-2; TRBD1 is a possible D gene (6 bases). Looked up from germline, CDR1 is SEHNR and CDR2 is FQNEAQ (reference sequence). V was pared by 5 bases and J by 3 bases, with 10 bases between. This CDR3 region has 13 residues. The DNA for the CDR3 is TGTGCCAGCAGCGTAGGGGGGCACTATGGCTACACCTTC. Protein sequence: CASSVGGHYGYTF.

The rearrangement uses TRBV2 and TRBJ1-6, with TRBD1 matching 10 bases. V lost 3 bases to trimming and J lost 9 bases; unmatched junction nucleotides: 8. Germline V CDR1 and CDR2: SNHLY, FYNNEI. The CDR3 sequence is 16 residues long. The CDR3 spells CASSDALGTGVSPLHF. CDR3 coding DNA: TGTGCCAGCAGTGATGCGCTTGGGACAGGGGTTTCACCCCTCCACTTT.

The CDR3: CASPTPEGGPNEQFF. In nucleotides, the CDR3 is TGTGCCAGCCCCACGCCCGAAGGGGGGCCTAATGAGCAGTTCTTC. The chain uses TRBV18 and TRBJ2-1; either TRBD1 or TRBD2 may fit D (6 bases each). The CDR3 spans 15 residues. CDR1 is KGHSH, CDR2 LQKENI, per germline. V lost 8 bases to trimming and J lost 7 bases, with 21 bases between them.

The rearrangement links TRBV18 to TRBJ1-1; D possibly corresponds to TRBD1 (6 bases). The CDR3 extends over 15 amino acids. Germline-derived CDR1 and CDR2 are KGHSH and LQKENI. V lost 3 bases to trimming and J lost 5 bases, with 16 bases between them. The CDR3, as DNA: TGTGCCAGCTCACCCCCTTCGGGGGGCAGAACTGAAGCTTTCTTT. Encoded protein: CASSPPSGGRTEAFF.

The rearrangement links TRBV7-7 to TRBJ2-2, with D possibly TRBD1 on 5 matching bases. The germline V gene encodes CDR1 SSHAT and CDR2 FNYEAQ (reference sequence). This CDR3 comprises 15 residues. Between the trimmed V and J ends, which lost 5 bases and 1 base, there was a span of 11 bases. CDR3 DNA sequence: TGTGCCAGCAGCCCAGGGTCAGGGAACACCGGGGAGCTGTTTTTT. This encodes CASSPGSGNTGELFF.

V usage is TRBV7-9 and J usage is TRBJ2-2; TRBD1 might be the D (5 bases). Trimming removed 8 bases from V and 3 bases from J, with 10 bases in between. The CDR3 has 13 residues. Germline loops: CDR1 SEHNR, CDR2 FQNEAQ (reference sequence). The CDR3 coding sequence is TGTGCCAGCCTGGCAGGGTACACCGGGGAGCTGTTTTTT. Amino acids: CASLAGYTGELFF.

The rearrangement links TRBV10-3 to TRBJ1-1, with D maybe TRBD1 (6 bases). Trimming cost V 4 bases and J 0 bases, with 9 bases left between them. The CDR3 is 14 amino acids. Germline-derived CDR1 and CDR2 are ENHRY and SYGVKD. CDR3 coding DNA: TGTGCCATCAGTGTGGACAGCATGAACACTGAAGCTTTCTTT. Encoded protein: CAISVDSMNTEAFF.

In this sample, this clone turned up a few times. V gene TRBV19 combines with J gene TRBJ1-5; 7 bases align to TRBD1. Germline CDR1 LNHDA, CDR2 SQIVND (reference sequence). V lost 4 bases and J lost 0; bases outside the gene matches: 12. The CDR3 loop spans 18 amino acids. The CDR3 DNA follows: TGTGCCAGTAGTAAGGACAGGATAGTCCAGTATAGCAATCAGCCCCAGCATTTT. As protein: CASSKDRIVQYSNQPQHF.

The chain is built from TRBV7-9 and TRBJ1-1; the match to TRBD1 covers 9 bases. Germline CDR1 reads SEHNR; CDR2 reads FQNEAQ (reference sequence). With 10 bases clipped from V and 8 bases from J, the junction kept 14 bases outside the gene matches. The CDR3 sequence is 14 residues long. CDR3 in amino acids: CATEDRGIVVEAFF. The DNA of the CDR3 is TGTGCCACCGAGGACAGGGGTATTGTTGTAGAAGCTTTCTTT.

The chain carries TRBV18 and TRBJ1-1; D unresolved. The CDR3 extends over 14 amino acids. Germline V gene data show CDR1 as KGHSH and CDR2 as LQKENI. Trimming cost V 2 bases and J 2 bases, with 9 bases left between them. This chain's CDR3 is CASSPWGRNTEAFF. CDR3 in DNA: TGTGCCAGCTCACCATGGGGTAGAAACACTGAAGCTTTCTTT.

The rearrangement joins TRBV15 to TRBJ1-1; D might be TRBD1 (5 bases). The length of the CDR3 is 13 residues. The V gene's germline CDR1 is LNHNV and CDR2 YYDKDF (reference sequence). V lost 7 bases to trimming and J lost 0 bases, with 9 bases between them. The CDR3 loop is CATTEGLNTEAFF. Here the CDR3 DNA reads TGTGCCACCACGGAGGGGCTGAACACTGAAGCTTTCTTT.